Each of the 10 T cell receptor beta chains below was sequenced from the same sample in a study of shared clonotypes between healthy human individuals. Profiled with immunoSEQ multiplex PCR; TCRdb holds only in-frame clones, not every one. The sample holds about 2.4 million clones, approximately 94% seen once. Sequenced sample: naive CD4+ T cells sorted from blood. Subset in this sample: CD45RA+ positively selected. These receptors all stem from a man aged 18 to 29 in good health.

This chain connects TRBV10-3 to TRBJ2-7; TRBD2 might be the D (5 bases). Trimming took off 3 bases at V and 4 bases at J, with 25 bases between the two ends. CDR3 size: 18 residues. Per the germline V gene, CDR1 is ENHRY and CDR2 is SYGVKD. CDR3 bases: TGTGCCATCAGTGACTCGCCTAGCTTCGGGTATGCTCGGTACGAGCAGTACTTC. Translating it yields CAISDSPSFGYARYEQYF.

The chain recombines TRBV7-2 with TRBJ1-2; no clear D. There are 12 residues in the CDR3. Germline values: CDR1 SGHTA, CDR2 FQGNSA. V shed 5 bases and J shed 6 bases, with 10 bases lying between them. The CDR3: CASSPDTDGYTF. The CDR3 coding sequence is TGTGCCAGCAGCCCCGACACAGATGGCTACACCTTC.

This sequence joins TRBV7-8 and TRBJ2-2; D possibly corresponds to TRBD2 (5 bases). The CDR3 extends over 15 amino acids. Germline V gene data show CDR1 as SGHVS and CDR2 as FQNEAQ. The germline V and J ends were trimmed by 0 bases and 4 bases, with 9 bases remaining between them. The CDR3 DNA reads as TGTGCCAGCAGCTTAGCGACGGGGAGCACCGGGGAGCTGTTTTTT. Its translation is CASSLATGSTGELFF.

V usage is TRBV19 and J usage is TRBJ1-1; D might be TRBD1 (6 bases). The CDR3 is 15 amino acids. Trimming cost V 8 bases and J 5 bases, with 21 bases left between them. Germline CDR1 reads LNHDA; CDR2 reads SQIVND (reference sequence). The CDR3 spells CASGPWGAPGTEAFF. For the CDR3, the DNA is TGTGCCAGTGGCCCTTGGGGGGCGCCGGGGACTGAAGCTTTCTTT.

CDR3 sequence (DNA): TGTGCCAGTAGTATAGAGTCACTAGCGGGCAAGTACGAGCAGTACTTC. This translates into CASSIESLAGKYEQYF. This chain links TRBV19 with TRBJ2-7; 9 bases are shared with TRBD2. The CDR3 has 16 amino acids. Germline CDR1 and CDR2: LNHDA and SQIVND (reference sequence). V was pared by 0 bases and J by 4 bases, with 7 bases of the junction left unmatched.

This clone was detected only once. The chain recombines TRBV20-1 with TRBJ2-1, with D maybe TRBD2 (6 bases). CDR3 length: 11 amino acids. V was pared by 6 bases and J by 12 bases, with 15 bases between. The germline CDR1 and CDR2 sequences are DFQATT and SNEGSKA (reference sequence). This CDR3 is CSAPIPGVQFF. The CDR3 coding sequence is TGCAGTGCGCCGATCCCGGGGGTGCAGTTCTTC.

The chain combines TRBV11-3 with TRBJ2-1; D gene uncertain. The germline gives CDR1 SGHNT, CDR2 YENEEA. This CDR3 has 14 residues. V shed 0 bases and J shed 9 bases, with 12 bases lying between them. The CDR3 reads CASSLDRLGSEQFF. The CDR3 nucleotides are TGTGCCAGCAGCTTAGATCGGTTGGGCAGTGAGCAGTTCTTC.

This chain uses TRBV6-1 with TRBJ2-7, with 10 bases identical to TRBD1. CDR3 length: 15 amino acids. The germline V gene encodes CDR1 MNHNS and CDR2 SASEGT. The V and J ends lost 3 bases and 5 bases, in that order; junction bases with no gene match: 7. CDR3 loop: CASSEWDRGVNEQYF. DNA for the CDR3: TGTGCCAGCAGTGAGTGGGACAGGGGTGTTAACGAGCAGTACTTC.

This sequence joins TRBV6-6 and TRBJ2-7, with 7 positions matching TRBD2. The length of the CDR3 is 16 residues. Looked up from germline, CDR1 is MNHNY and CDR2 is SVGAGI (reference sequence). The V segment lost 5 bases and the J segment 4 bases; nucleotides outside the gene matches: 14. In DNA, the CDR3 is TGTGCCAGCAGTCCGTACCACCGGGGGGACCAATACGAGCAGTACTTC. Encoded protein: CASSPYHRGDQYEQYF.

V is TRBV7-2 and J is TRBJ2-2, with 7 bases identical to TRBD2. CDR3 length: 14 amino acids. J gave up 9 bases and V 0 bases, and 4 bases lay outside the gene matches. Germline V lookup: CDR1 SGHTA, CDR2 FQGNSA. The DNA for the CDR3 is TGTGCCAGCAGCTTAGCGGGAGGGCCTTGGGAGCTGTTTTTT. It is translated as CASSLAGGPWELFF.